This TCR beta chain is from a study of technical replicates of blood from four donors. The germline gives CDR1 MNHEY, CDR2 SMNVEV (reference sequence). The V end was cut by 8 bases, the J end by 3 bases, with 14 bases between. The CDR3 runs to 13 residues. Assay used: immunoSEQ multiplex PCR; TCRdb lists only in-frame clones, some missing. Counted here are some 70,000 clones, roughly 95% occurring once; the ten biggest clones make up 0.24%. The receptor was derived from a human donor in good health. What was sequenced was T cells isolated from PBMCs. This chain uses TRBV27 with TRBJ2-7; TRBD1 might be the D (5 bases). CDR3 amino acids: CASVGQGYYEQYF. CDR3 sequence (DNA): TGTGCCAGCGTCGGGCAGGGTTACTACGAGCAGTACTTC.